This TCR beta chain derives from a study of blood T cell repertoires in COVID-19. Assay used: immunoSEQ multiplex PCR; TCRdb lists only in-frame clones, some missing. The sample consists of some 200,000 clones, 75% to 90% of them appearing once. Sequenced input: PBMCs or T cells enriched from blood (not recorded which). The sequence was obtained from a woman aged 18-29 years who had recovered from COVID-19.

CDR3 amino acids: CASSLGTGYGYTF. CDR3 DNA sequence: TGTGCCAGCAGCCTCGGGACAGGGTATGGCTACACCTTC. The rearrangement uses TRBV5-4 and TRBJ1-2; 9 nucleotides line up with TRBD1. V shed 4 bases, J shed 5 bases, and the junction held 3 bases outside the gene matches. The CDR3 consists of 13 residues. Per the germline V gene, CDR1 is SGHNT and CDR2 is YYREEE (reference sequence).